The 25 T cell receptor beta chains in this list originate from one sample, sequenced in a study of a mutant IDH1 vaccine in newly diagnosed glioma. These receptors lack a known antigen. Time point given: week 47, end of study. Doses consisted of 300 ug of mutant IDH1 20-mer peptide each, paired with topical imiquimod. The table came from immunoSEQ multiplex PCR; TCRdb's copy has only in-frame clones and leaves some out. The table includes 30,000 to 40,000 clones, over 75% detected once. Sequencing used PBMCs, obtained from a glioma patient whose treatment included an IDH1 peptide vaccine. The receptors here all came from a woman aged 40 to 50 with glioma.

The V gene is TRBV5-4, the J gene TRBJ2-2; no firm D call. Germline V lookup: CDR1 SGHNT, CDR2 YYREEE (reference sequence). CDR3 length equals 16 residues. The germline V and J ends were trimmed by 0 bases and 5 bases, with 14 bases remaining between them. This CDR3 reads CASSLAKGADTGELFF. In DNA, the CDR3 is TGTGCCAGCAGCTTGGCGAAGGGCGCAGATACCGGGGAGCTGTTTTTT.

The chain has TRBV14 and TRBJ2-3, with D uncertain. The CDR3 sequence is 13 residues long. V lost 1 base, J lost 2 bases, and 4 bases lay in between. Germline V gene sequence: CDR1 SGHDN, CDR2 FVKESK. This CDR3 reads CASSQGLTDTQYF. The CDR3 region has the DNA TGTGCCAGCAGCCAAGGGCTCACAGATACGCAGTATTTT.

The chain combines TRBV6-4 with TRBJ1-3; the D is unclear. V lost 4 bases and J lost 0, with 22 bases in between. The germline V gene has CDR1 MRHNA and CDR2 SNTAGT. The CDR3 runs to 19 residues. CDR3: CASSGPSGRKNASGNTIYF. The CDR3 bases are TGTGCCAGCAGTGGCCCATCAGGAAGAAAGAATGCCTCTGGAAACACCATATATTTT.

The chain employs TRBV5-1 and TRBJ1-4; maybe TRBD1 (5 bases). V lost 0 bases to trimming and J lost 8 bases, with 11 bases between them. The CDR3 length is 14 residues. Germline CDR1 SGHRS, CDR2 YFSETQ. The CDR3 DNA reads TGCGCCAGCAGCTTGGGCCCAGGGCGGGAAAAACTGTTTTTT. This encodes CASSLGPGREKLFF.

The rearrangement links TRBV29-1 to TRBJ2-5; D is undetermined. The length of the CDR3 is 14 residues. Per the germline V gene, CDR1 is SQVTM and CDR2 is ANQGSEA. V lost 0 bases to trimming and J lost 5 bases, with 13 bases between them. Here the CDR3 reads CSVEDRLGLETQYF. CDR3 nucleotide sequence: TGCAGCGTTGAAGATCGACTTGGTCTGGAGACCCAGTACTTC.

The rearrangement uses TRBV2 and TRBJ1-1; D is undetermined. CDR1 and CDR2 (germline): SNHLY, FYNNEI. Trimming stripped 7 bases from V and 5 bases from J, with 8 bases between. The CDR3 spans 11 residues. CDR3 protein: CASIPRTEAFF. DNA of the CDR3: TGTGCCAGCATCCCCCGGACTGAAGCTTTCTTT.

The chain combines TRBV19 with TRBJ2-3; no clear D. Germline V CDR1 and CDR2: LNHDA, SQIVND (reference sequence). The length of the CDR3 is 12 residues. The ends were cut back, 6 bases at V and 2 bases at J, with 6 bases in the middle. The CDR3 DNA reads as TGTGCCAGTAGACAATCCACAGATACGCAGTATTTT. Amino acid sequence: CASRQSTDTQYF.

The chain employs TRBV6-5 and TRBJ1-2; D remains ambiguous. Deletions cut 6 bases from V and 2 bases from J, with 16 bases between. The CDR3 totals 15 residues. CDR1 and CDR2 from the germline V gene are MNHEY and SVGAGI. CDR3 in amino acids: CASRTDGSRNYGYTF. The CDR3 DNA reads TGTGCCAGCAGGACGGACGGGTCTAGGAACTATGGCTACACCTTC.

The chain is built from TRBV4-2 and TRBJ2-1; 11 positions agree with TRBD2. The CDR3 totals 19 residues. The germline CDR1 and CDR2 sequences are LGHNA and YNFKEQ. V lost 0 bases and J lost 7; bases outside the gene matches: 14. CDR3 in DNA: TGTGCCAGCAGCCAAGATCCGCTAGCGGGGGGCCACAGACCTAATGAGCAGTTCTTC. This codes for CASSQDPLAGGHRPNEQFF.

CDR3 nucleotide sequence: TGCGCCAGCAGCCAAGGACAGGGGGACTATGAAAAACTGTTTTTT. Its protein product is CASSQGQGDYEKLFF. The chain joins TRBV4-1 to TRBJ1-4, with 9 bases identical to TRBD1. Germline CDR1 MGHRA, CDR2 YSYEKL. The V segment lost 1 base and the J segment 6 bases; nucleotides outside the gene matches: 3. The CDR3 consists of 15 residues.

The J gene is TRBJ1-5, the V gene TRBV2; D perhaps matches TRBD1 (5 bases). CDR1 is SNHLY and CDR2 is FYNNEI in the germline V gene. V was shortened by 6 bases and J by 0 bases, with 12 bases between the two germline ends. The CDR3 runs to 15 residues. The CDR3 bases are TGTGCCAGCAGCCTGGGAGGGGTTAGCAATCAGCCCCAGCATTTT. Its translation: CASSLGGVSNQPQHF.

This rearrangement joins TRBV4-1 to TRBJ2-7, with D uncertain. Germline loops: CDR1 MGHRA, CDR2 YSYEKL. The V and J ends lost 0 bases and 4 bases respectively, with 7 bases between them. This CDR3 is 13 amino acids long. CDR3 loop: CASSQDQSYEQYF. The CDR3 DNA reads TGCGCCAGCAGCCAAGATCAAAGTTACGAGCAGTACTTC.

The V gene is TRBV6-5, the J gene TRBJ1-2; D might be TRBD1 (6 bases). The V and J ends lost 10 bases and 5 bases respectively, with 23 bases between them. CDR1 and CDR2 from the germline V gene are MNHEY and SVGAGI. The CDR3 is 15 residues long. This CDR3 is CATGQTTPGLYGYTF. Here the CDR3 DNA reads TGTGCCACTGGACAGACCACCCCCGGCCTTTATGGCTACACCTTC.

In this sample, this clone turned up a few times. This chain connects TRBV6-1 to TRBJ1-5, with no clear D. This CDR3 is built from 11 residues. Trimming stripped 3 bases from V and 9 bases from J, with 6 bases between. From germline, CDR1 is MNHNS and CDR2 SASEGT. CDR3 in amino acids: CASSEVRPQHF. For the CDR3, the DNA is TGTGCCAGCAGTGAGGTGAGGCCCCAGCATTTT.

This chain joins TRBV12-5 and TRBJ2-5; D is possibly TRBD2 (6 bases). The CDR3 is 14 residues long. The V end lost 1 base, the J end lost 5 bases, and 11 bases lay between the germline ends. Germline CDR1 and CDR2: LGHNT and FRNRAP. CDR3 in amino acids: CASGLAPEGETQYF. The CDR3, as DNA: TGTGCTAGTGGTTTGGCCCCGGAGGGCGAGACCCAGTACTTC.

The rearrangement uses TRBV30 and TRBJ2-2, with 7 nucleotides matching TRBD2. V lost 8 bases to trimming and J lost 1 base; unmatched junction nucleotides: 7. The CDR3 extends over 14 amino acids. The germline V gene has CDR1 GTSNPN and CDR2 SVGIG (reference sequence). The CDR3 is CARQAGRNTGELFF. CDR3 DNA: TGTGCCCGACAAGCGGGACGGAACACCGGGGAGCTGTTTTTT.

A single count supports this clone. CDR3 DNA: TGCAGCGTTCTAATCAAGGGAGGGACGGAGGCCACTGAAGCTTTCTTT. It specifies CSVLIKGGTEATEAFF. This chain joins TRBV29-1 and TRBJ1-1, with D perhaps matching TRBD1 (5 bases). The V gene lost 5 bases and the J gene lost 4 bases, with 23 bases spanning the gap. Germline CDR1 and CDR2: SQVTM and ANQGSEA. This CDR3 comprises 16 residues.

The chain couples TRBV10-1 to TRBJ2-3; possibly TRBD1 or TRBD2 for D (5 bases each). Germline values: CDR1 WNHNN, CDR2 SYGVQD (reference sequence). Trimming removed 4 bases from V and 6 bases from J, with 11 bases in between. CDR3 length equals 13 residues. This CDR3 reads CASSGGVYDTQYF. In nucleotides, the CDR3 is TGCGCCAGCAGTGGAGGGGTTTACGATACGCAGTATTTT.

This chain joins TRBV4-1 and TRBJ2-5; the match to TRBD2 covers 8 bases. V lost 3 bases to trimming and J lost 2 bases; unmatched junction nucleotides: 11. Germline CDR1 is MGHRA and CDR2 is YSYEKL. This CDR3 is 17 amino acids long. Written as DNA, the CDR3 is TGCGCCAGCAGCCACCAGGTGGCGGGGGGCTATCAAGAGACCCAGTACTTC. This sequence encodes CASSHQVAGGYQETQYF.

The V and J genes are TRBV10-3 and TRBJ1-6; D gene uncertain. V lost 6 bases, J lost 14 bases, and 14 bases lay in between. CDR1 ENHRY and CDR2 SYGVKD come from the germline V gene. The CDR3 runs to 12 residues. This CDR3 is CAIRDRGFALHF. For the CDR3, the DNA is TGTGCCATCAGAGACCGCGGCTTCGCCCTCCACTTT.

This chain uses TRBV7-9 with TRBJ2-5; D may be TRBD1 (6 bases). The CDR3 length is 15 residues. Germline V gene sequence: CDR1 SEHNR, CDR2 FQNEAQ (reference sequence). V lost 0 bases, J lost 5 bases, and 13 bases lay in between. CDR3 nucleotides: TGTGCCAGCAGCTTAGCGTCTGTCCAGGGGGAGACCCAGTACTTC. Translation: CASSLASVQGETQYF.

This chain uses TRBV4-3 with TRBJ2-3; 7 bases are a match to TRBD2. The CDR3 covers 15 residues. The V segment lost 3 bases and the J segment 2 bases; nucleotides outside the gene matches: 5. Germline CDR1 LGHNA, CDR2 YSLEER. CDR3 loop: CASSHRTRATDTQYF. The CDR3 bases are TGCGCCAGCAGCCATAGGACTAGAGCCACAGATACGCAGTATTTT.

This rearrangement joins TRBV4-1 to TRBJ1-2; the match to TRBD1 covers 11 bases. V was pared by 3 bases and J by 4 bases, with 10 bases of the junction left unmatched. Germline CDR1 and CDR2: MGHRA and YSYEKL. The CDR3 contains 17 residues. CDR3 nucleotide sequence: TGCGCCAGCAGCCACTCTTCCGGGACAGGGGGTCCCTATGGCTACACCTTC. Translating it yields CASSHSSGTGGPYGYTF.

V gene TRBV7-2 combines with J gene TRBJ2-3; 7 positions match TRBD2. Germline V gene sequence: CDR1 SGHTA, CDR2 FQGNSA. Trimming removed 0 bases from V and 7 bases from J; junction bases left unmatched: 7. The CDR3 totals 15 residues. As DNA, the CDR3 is TGTGCCAGCAGCTTAGCGCTCGGCGGGACTAATACGCAGTATTTT. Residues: CASSLALGGTNTQYF.

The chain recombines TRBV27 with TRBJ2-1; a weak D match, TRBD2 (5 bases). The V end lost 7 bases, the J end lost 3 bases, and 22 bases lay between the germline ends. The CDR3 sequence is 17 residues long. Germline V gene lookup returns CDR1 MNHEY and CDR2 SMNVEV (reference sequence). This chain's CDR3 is CASKLWSAGDGYNEQFF. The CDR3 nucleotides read TGTGCCAGCAAACTTTGGTCTGCCGGGGATGGCTACAATGAGCAGTTCTTC.